What follows describes a single T cell receptor beta chain. Its antigen is not identified. These data are taken from a study of T cells after yellow fever vaccination. General study results and limits: Among all clonotypes, a small share was observed in both CD4 and CD8 compartments. Abundant bulk-derived clonotypes could contaminate FACS-sorted repertoires.

Per the germline V gene, CDR1 is DFQATT and CDR2 is SNEGSKA (reference sequence). The CDR3 runs to 13 residues. V was pared by 5 bases and J by 2 bases, with 11 bases between. It was through 5'RACE template switching that TCR cDNA was made, with a universal primer site and UMIs added. A single record per CDR3 protein comes from TCRdb applying MiXCR to the 5' RACE reads. Of around 600,000 distinct CDR3 sequences in the sample, about 12% are singletons; the top ten hold just under 15%. The chain carries TRBV20-1 and TRBJ2-3; a weak D match, TRBD2 (5 bases). This sequence was found in a man aged 25-45 years who received the YFV17D yellow fever vaccine. This material consisted of PBMCs, taken on the day of the yellow fever booster vaccination. The CDR3 region is CSAPAEATDTQYF. CDR3 coding DNA: TGCAGTGCTCCCGCGGAGGCCACAGATACGCAGTATTTT.